The following is a TCR beta chain sequence with its context. This entry comes from a study of control samples from healthy donors and cancer patients. The V and J ends lost 0 bases and 3 bases respectively, with 12 bases between them. This CDR3 has 15 amino acids. The germline V gene has CDR1 SGDLS and CDR2 YYNGEE. TCRdb's table, derived via immunoSEQ multiplex PCR, lists solely in-frame clones and lacks some. The sample includes roughly 100,000 clones, more than 85% of them seen just once. The specimen was PBMCs. The receptor was derived from a man aged 55 to 70 with lung cancer. The chain couples TRBV9 to TRBJ1-2; D might be TRBD1 (5 bases). CDR3 DNA: TGTGCCAGCAGCGTAGCTTGGGGGATCGACTATGGCTACACCTTC. This encodes CASSVAWGIDYGYTF.